These 9 T cell receptor beta chains originate from one sample sequenced in a study of cytomegalovirus exposure and HLA in healthy donors. Vbeta (60) and Jbeta (13) primers were used in the PCR. Clones were sequenced by immunoSEQ multiplex PCR, and TCRdb holds only the in-frame ones, with some missing. The sample has under 150,000 clones, over 60% seen once; the top ten hold less than 3.5%. The material sequenced was PBMCs. The receptors stem from a human donor in good health.

The rearrangement links TRBV6-1 to TRBJ2-1, with TRBD2 identical over 9 bases. The trim removed 6 bases at V and 8 bases at J, leaving 11 bases unmatched. Germline V gives CDR1 MNHNS, CDR2 SASEGT. The CDR3 loop spans 15 amino acids. The CDR3, as DNA: TGTGCCAGCAGGGTAGCGGGAGCCGGATTCCATGAGCAGTTCTTC. Its protein is CASRVAGAGFHEQFF.

The chain carries TRBV2 and TRBJ2-5, with 8 positions matching TRBD2. Germline V gives CDR1 SNHLY, CDR2 FYNNEI. V was clipped by 0 bases and J by 5 bases; unmatched bases: 5. This CDR3 is built from 15 residues. The CDR3 loop reads CASSEARGVGETQYF. In DNA, the CDR3 is TGTGCCAGCAGTGAAGCGCGGGGGGTGGGGGAGACCCAGTACTTC.

V usage is TRBV28 and J usage is TRBJ2-1, with TRBD1 as a possible D gene (6 bases). Trimming cost V 5 bases and J 0 bases, with 14 bases left between them. Germline CDR1 and CDR2: MDHEN and SYDVKM. This CDR3 is 16 amino acids long. CDR3: CASSPHRVGSYNEQFF. As DNA, the CDR3 is TGTGCCAGCAGTCCCCACAGGGTCGGCTCCTACAATGAGCAGTTCTTC.

The chain couples TRBV9 to TRBJ1-1; 9 bases are shared with TRBD1. This CDR3 has 15 amino acids. In germline, CDR1 is SGDLS, CDR2 YYNGEE. V was clipped by 0 bases and J by 4 bases; unmatched bases: 4. In DNA form, the CDR3 reads TGTGCCAGCAGCGTAGGAGGGACAGGGCCCACTGAAGCTTTCTTT. Protein: CASSVGGTGPTEAFF.

The chain joins TRBV30 to TRBJ1-3; tentative D call: TRBD1 (6 bases). This CDR3 contains 15 residues. Trimming took 2 bases from V and 0 from J, leaving 11 bases between them. Germline values: CDR1 GTSNPN, CDR2 SVGIG (reference sequence). CDR3 in amino acids: CAWSLGQSSGNTIYF. In DNA form, the CDR3 reads TGTGCCTGGAGTTTAGGACAGAGCTCTGGAAACACCATATATTTT.

The chain links TRBV30 to TRBJ1-1; 7 nucleotides align to TRBD1. V shed 2 bases and J 1 base; nucleotides not matched to a gene: 10. The CDR3 runs 16 residues. Germline V gene lookup returns CDR1 GTSNPN and CDR2 SVGIG (reference sequence). The CDR3 spells CAWSIRTGGGNTEAFF. In nucleotides, the CDR3 is TGTGCCTGGAGTATAAGGACAGGAGGGGGGAACACTGAAGCTTTCTTT.

The V call is TRBV20-1, the J call TRBJ2-5; maybe TRBD2 (6 bases). V dropped 5 bases and J dropped 5 bases, with 9 bases sitting between them. The germline gives CDR1 DFQATT, CDR2 SNEGSKA (reference sequence). The CDR3 is made up of 11 amino acids. CDR3 in amino acids: CSARGKETQYF. Written as DNA, the CDR3 is TGCAGTGCTCGGGGGAAGGAGACCCAGTACTTC.

This chain uses TRBV7-8 with TRBJ2-1; 8 nucleotides match TRBD2. After removal of 5 bases from V and 12 bases from J, the junction contained 12 bases not matched to a gene. Looked up from germline, CDR1 is SGHVS and CDR2 is FQNEAQ. The length of the CDR3 is 14 residues. The CDR3 loop reads CASSPPGLETSQFF. The CDR3 nucleotides are TGTGCCAGCAGCCCCCCGGGACTAGAGACGTCGCAGTTCTTC.

This clone was found a few times. V and J are TRBV7-8 and TRBJ2-7; TRBD2 agrees at 8 bases. The CDR3 contains 17 residues. Germline trimming cut 4 bases from V and 0 bases from J; bases unmatched to any gene: 11. CDR1 is SGHVS and CDR2 is FQNEAQ in the germline V gene. CDR3 sequence: CASSSVHSSGHSYEQYF. CDR3 bases: TGTGCCAGCAGCTCAGTACACTCTAGCGGGCACTCCTACGAGCAGTACTTC. Full variable domain (missing parts from reference TRBV7-8 and TRBJ2-7): GAGVSQSPRYKVAKRGQDVALRCDPISGHVSLFWYQQALGQGPEFLTYFQNEAQLDKSGLPSDRFFAERPEGSVSTLKIQRTQQEDSAVYLCASSSVHSSGHSYEQYFGPGTRLTVT.